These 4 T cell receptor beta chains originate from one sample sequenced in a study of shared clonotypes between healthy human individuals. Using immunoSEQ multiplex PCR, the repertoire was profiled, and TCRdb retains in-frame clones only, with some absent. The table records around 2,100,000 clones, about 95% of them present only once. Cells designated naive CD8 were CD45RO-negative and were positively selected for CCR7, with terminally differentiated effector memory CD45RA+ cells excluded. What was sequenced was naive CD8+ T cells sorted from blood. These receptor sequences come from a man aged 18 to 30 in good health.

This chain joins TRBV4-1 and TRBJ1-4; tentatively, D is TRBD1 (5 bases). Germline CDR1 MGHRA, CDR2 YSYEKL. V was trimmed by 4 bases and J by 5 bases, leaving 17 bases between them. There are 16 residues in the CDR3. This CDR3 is CASSLLPGTLNEKLFF. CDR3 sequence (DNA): TGCGCCAGCAGCCTTCTTCCCGGGACTTTAAATGAAAAACTGTTTTTT.

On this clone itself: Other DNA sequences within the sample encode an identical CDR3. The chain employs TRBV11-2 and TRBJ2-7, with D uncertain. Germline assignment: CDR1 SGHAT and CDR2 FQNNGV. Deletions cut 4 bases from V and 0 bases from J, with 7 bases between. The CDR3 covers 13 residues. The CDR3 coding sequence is TGTGCCAGCAGCTCCGGGCCCTCCTACGAGCAGTACTTC. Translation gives CASSSGPSYEQYF.

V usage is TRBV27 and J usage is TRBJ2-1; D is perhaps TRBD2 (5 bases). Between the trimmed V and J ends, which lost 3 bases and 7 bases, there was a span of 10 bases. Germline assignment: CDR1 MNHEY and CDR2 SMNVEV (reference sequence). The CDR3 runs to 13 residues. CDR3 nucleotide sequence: TGTGCCAGCAGTTTTAACCTAGCAAATGAGCAGTTCTTC. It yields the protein CASSFNLANEQFF.

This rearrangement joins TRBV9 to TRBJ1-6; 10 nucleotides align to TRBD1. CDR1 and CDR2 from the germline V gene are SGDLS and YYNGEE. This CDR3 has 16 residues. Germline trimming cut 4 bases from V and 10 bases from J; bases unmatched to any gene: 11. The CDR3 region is CASSIGQGGHESPLHF. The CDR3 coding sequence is TGTGCCAGCAGCATCGGACAGGGGGGACACGAATCACCCCTCCACTTT.